The clone carrying this TCR beta chain was seen once. Its specificity is not known. Measured with immunoSEQ multiplex PCR; TCRdb has only the in-frame clones, and not every one. The profile covers about 89,000 clones, with approximately 94% appearing a single time and roughly 2% taken by the ten largest. The data originate from a study of graft-versus-host responses after intestinal transplantation. V was shortened by 6 bases and J by 4 bases, with 13 bases between the two germline ends. Per germline, CDR1 MNHEY and CDR2 SMNVEV (reference sequence). CDR3 length equals 13 residues. The rearrangement joins TRBV27 to TRBJ2-7, with a possible D match to TRBD2 (6 bases). The sequences come from unstimulated CD8+ T cells sorted from spleen or lymph node cells, collected before intestinal transplant. This sequence was found in a human donor who received an intestinal transplant. The DNA for the CDR3 is TGTGCCAGCAGCCGGGGGTCGGTGTACGAGCAGTACTTC. It codes for CASSRGSVYEQYF.